A selection of T cell receptor beta chains follows, all from one sample in a study of cytomegalovirus exposure and HLA in healthy donors. Only in-frame clones appear in the TCRdb table, and some are missing; sequencing was by immunoSEQ multiplex PCR. In total, the table holds around 140,000 clones. Sequencing was carried out using PBMCs. The receptors shown here come from a woman in her late teens or twenties in good health and CMV-seronegative. The CDR3 runs from the conserved cysteine through the conserved F or W. The order of the fields is V gene, D gene, J gene, CDR3 length, CDR3 protein, CDR3 DNA. The D gene is left open where the match is weak.

v_call: TRBV6-1
d_call: TRBD2
j_call: TRBJ2-1
cdr3_length: 14
cdr3_aa: CASRTSGAYNEQFF
cdr3_nt: TGTGCCAGCAGGACTAGCGGGGCCTACAATGAGCAGTTCTTC

v_call: TRBV11-3
d_call: TRBD2
j_call: TRBJ2-1
cdr3_length: 17
cdr3_aa: CASSLEGTGGPYNEQFF
cdr3_nt: TGTGCCAGCAGCTTAGAAGGAACGGGAGGGCCTTACAATGAGCAGTTCTTC

v_call: TRBV5-4
d_call: -
j_call: TRBJ2-2
cdr3_length: 14
cdr3_aa: CASSLMGRTGELFF
cdr3_nt: TGTGCCAGCAGCTTGATGGGGCGGACCGGGGAGCTGTTTTTT

v_call: TRBV25-1
d_call: -
j_call: TRBJ1-2
cdr3_length: 13
cdr3_aa: CASSKDTSYGYTF
cdr3_nt: TGTGCCAGCAGCAAGGACACCTCCTATGGCTACACCTTC

v_call: TRBV6-4
d_call: -
j_call: TRBJ2-3
cdr3_length: 15
cdr3_aa: CASSERAGEGDTQYF
cdr3_nt: TGTGCCAGCAGTGAGAGAGCGGGTGAGGGAGATACGCAGTATTTT

v_call: TRBV4-1
d_call: -
j_call: TRBJ1-2
cdr3_length: 15
cdr3_aa: CASSPQEGSNYGYTF
cdr3_nt: TGCGCCAGCAGCCCCCAGGAGGGTAGTAACTATGGCTACACCTTC

v_call: TRBV28
d_call: TRBD1
j_call: TRBJ1-1
cdr3_length: 16
cdr3_aa: CASIGPSRGRGNEAFF
cdr3_nt: TGTGCCAGCATCGGCCCGAGCAGGGGGCGGGGGAATGAAGCTTTCTTT

v_call: TRBV25-1
d_call: TRBD2
j_call: TRBJ2-3
cdr3_length: 18
cdr3_aa: CASSESRPPGGPGDTQYF
cdr3_nt: TGTGCCAGCAGTGAATCCCGACCTCCGGGAGGGCCGGGAGATACGCAGTATTTT

v_call: TRBV9
d_call: -
j_call: TRBJ2-7
cdr3_length: 16
cdr3_aa: CASSDRDQGRILEQYF
cdr3_nt: TGTGCCAGCAGCGACAGGGACCAAGGTCGGATTCTCGAGCAGTACTTC

v_call: TRBV12-5
d_call: TRBD1
j_call: TRBJ2-7
cdr3_length: 13
cdr3_aa: CASGWTGSYEQYF
cdr3_nt: TGTGCTAGTGGATGGACAGGAAGTTACGAGCAGTACTTC

v_call: TRBV7-6
d_call: -
j_call: TRBJ1-4
cdr3_length: 15
cdr3_aa: CASSSDTHRNEKLFF
cdr3_nt: TGTGCCAGCAGCTCGGACACCCACAGAAATGAAAAACTGTTTTTT

v_call: TRBV29-1
d_call: TRBD1
j_call: TRBJ2-1
cdr3_length: 15
cdr3_aa: CSVESDRTSYNEQFF
cdr3_nt: TGCAGCGTTGAATCGGACAGGACCTCCTACAATGAGCAGTTCTTC

v_call: TRBV2
d_call: -
j_call: TRBJ2-5
cdr3_length: 12
cdr3_aa: CASHTDQETQYF
cdr3_nt: TGTGCCAGTCATACAGATCAAGAGACCCAGTACTTC

v_call: TRBV7-2
d_call: TRBD1
j_call: TRBJ2-7
cdr3_length: 15
cdr3_aa: CASSTPGTGTYEQYF
cdr3_nt: TGTGCCAGCAGCACTCCCGGGACAGGCACCTACGAGCAGTACTTC

v_call: TRBV12-2
d_call: -
j_call: TRBJ2-5
cdr3_length: 14
cdr3_aa: CASRLEQERETQYF
cdr3_nt: TGTGCAAGTCGCTTAGAACAGGAGCGAGAGACCCAGTACTTC

v_call: TRBV30
d_call: TRBD2
j_call: TRBJ2-2
cdr3_length: 15
cdr3_aa: CAWGRGGVGGGELFF
cdr3_nt: TGTGCCTGGGGGCGCGGGGGGGTAGGAGGCGGGGAGCTGTTTTTT

v_call: TRBV6-5
d_call: TRBD1
j_call: TRBJ2-7
cdr3_length: 15
cdr3_aa: CASSPGTAGSYEQYF
cdr3_nt: TGTGCCAGCAGCCCTGGGACAGCCGGTTCCTACGAGCAGTACTTC

v_call: TRBV7-3
d_call: -
j_call: TRBJ2-3
cdr3_length: 13
cdr3_aa: CASSGSGTDTQYF
cdr3_nt: TGTGCCAGCAGCGGGAGTGGGACAGATACGCAGTATTTT

v_call: TRBV4-1
d_call: -
j_call: TRBJ2-1
cdr3_length: 12
cdr3_aa: CASGTGLDEQFF
cdr3_nt: TGCGCCAGCGGAACGGGGTTGGATGAGCAGTTCTTC

v_call: TRBV4-3
d_call: -
j_call: TRBJ2-4
cdr3_length: 15
cdr3_aa: CASSQDGLAWDIQYF
cdr3_nt: TGCGCCAGCAGCCAAGATGGGCTAGCATGGGACATTCAGTACTTC

v_call: TRBV4-1
d_call: -
j_call: TRBJ2-3
cdr3_length: 17
cdr3_aa: CASSPFGGRGVTDTQYF
cdr3_nt: TGCGCCAGCAGCCCCTTCGGGGGGCGCGGGGTCACAGATACGCAGTATTTT

v_call: TRBV5-5
d_call: -
j_call: TRBJ2-7
cdr3_length: 15
cdr3_aa: CASSLTFRSSYEQYF
cdr3_nt: TGTGCCAGCAGCTTAACCTTTCGGAGCTCCTACGAGCAGTACTTC

v_call: TRBV9
d_call: -
j_call: TRBJ1-2
cdr3_length: 13
cdr3_aa: CASSVATLGDTTF
cdr3_nt: TGTGCCAGCAGCGTAGCGACGCTGGGGGACACAACCTTC

v_call: TRBV13
d_call: TRBD1
j_call: TRBJ2-3
cdr3_length: 15
cdr3_aa: CASQGEIGLTDTQYF
cdr3_nt: TGTGCCAGCCAGGGGGAGATAGGACTCACAGATACGCAGTATTTT

v_call: TRBV2
d_call: TRBD1
j_call: TRBJ1-1
cdr3_length: 13
cdr3_aa: CASSQDRETEAFF
cdr3_nt: TGTGCCAGCAGCCAGGACAGGGAAACTGAAGCTTTCTTT

v_call: TRBV25-1
d_call: -
j_call: TRBJ1-1
cdr3_length: 14
cdr3_aa: CASSEPRGSTEAFF
cdr3_nt: TGTGCCAGCAGTGAACCCCGGGGGAGCACTGAAGCTTTCTTT

v_call: TRBV4-1
d_call: -
j_call: TRBJ2-1
cdr3_length: 17
cdr3_aa: CASSPTRVQSAYNEQFF
cdr3_nt: TGCGCCAGCAGCCCCACCCGGGTGCAGTCAGCCTACAATGAGCAGTTCTTC

v_call: TRBV5-4
d_call: TRBD2
j_call: TRBJ2-2
cdr3_length: 19
cdr3_aa: CASSLVGLAGGGNTGELFF
cdr3_nt: TGTGCCAGCAGCTTGGTAGGACTAGCGGGAGGAGGGAACACCGGGGAGCTGTTTTTT

v_call: TRBV5-4
d_call: TRBD2
j_call: TRBJ2-1
cdr3_length: 14
cdr3_aa: CASSRPLGGYEQFF
cdr3_nt: TGTGCCAGCAGCCGGCCATTGGGGGGGTATGAGCAGTTCTTC

v_call: TRBV11-3
d_call: -
j_call: TRBJ2-1
cdr3_length: 14
cdr3_aa: CASSLDQWRAEQFF
cdr3_nt: TGTGCCAGCAGCTTAGACCAGTGGAGGGCTGAGCAGTTCTTC

v_call: TRBV11-2
d_call: TRBD1
j_call: TRBJ1-4
cdr3_length: 18
cdr3_aa: CASSLRGTVGLVNEKLFF
cdr3_nt: TGTGCCAGCAGCCTTAGAGGGACAGTAGGTCTAGTTAATGAAAAACTGTTTTTT

v_call: TRBV4-2
d_call: TRBD2
j_call: TRBJ2-1
cdr3_length: 18
cdr3_aa: CASSLLGTSGPGGNEQFF
cdr3_nt: TGTGCCAGCAGCCTATTGGGGACTAGCGGCCCGGGGGGCAATGAGCAGTTCTTC

v_call: TRBV19
d_call: TRBD2
j_call: TRBJ2-7
cdr3_length: 15
cdr3_aa: CASSTRLAGSYEQYF
cdr3_nt: TGTGCCAGTAGTACGCGACTAGCGGGGTCCTACGAGCAGTACTTC

v_call: TRBV4-1
d_call: TRBD1
j_call: TRBJ2-7
cdr3_length: 15
cdr3_aa: CASSQKTGTGSEQYF
cdr3_nt: TGCGCCAGCAGCCAGAAAACCGGGACAGGGAGCGAGCAGTACTTC

v_call: TRBV19
d_call: TRBD1
j_call: TRBJ2-6
cdr3_length: 15
cdr3_aa: CASRTGSSGANVLTF
cdr3_nt: TGTGCCAGTCGGACAGGGAGCTCTGGGGCCAACGTCCTGACTTTC

v_call: TRBV12-5
d_call: TRBD2
j_call: TRBJ2-7
cdr3_length: 15
cdr3_aa: CASARAGGLSYEQYF
cdr3_nt: TGTGCTAGTGCCCGAGCGGGAGGGCTCTCCTACGAGCAGTACTTC

v_call: TRBV7-8
d_call: -
j_call: TRBJ2-2
cdr3_length: 14
cdr3_aa: CASSLEAAAGELFF
cdr3_nt: TGTGCCAGCAGCTTAGAGGCTGCGGCCGGGGAGCTGTTTTTT

v_call: TRBV7-2
d_call: TRBD1
j_call: TRBJ1-2
cdr3_length: 15
cdr3_aa: CASSAQQGMNYGYTF
cdr3_nt: TGTGCCAGCAGCGCTCAACAGGGGATGAACTATGGCTACACCTTC

v_call: TRBV7-9
d_call: -
j_call: TRBJ2-7
cdr3_length: 14
cdr3_aa: CASSLFGGEGEQYF
cdr3_nt: TGTGCCAGCAGCTTATTCGGGGGAGAAGGGGAGCAGTACTTC

v_call: TRBV9
d_call: -
j_call: TRBJ1-1
cdr3_length: 15
cdr3_aa: CASSATGKGNTEAFF
cdr3_nt: TGTGCCAGCAGCGCCACAGGGAAAGGGAACACTGAAGCTTTCTTT

v_call: TRBV11-2
d_call: TRBD2
j_call: TRBJ2-5
cdr3_length: 18
cdr3_aa: CASSPGLAGVGSGETQYF
cdr3_nt: TGTGCCAGCAGCCCCGGACTAGCGGGAGTGGGATCAGGGGAGACCCAGTACTTC

v_call: TRBV30
d_call: -
j_call: TRBJ1-3
cdr3_length: 13
cdr3_aa: CAWSAGAKRTIYF
cdr3_nt: TGTGCCTGGAGTGCGGGAGCGAAACGCACCATATATTTT

v_call: TRBV18
d_call: -
j_call: TRBJ1-4
cdr3_length: 16
cdr3_aa: CASSPFGRGTNEKLFF
cdr3_nt: TGTGCCAGCTCACCCTTTGGCAGGGGAACTAATGAAAAACTGTTTTTT

v_call: TRBV5-6
d_call: -
j_call: TRBJ2-1
cdr3_length: 16
cdr3_aa: CASSPTTSSWYNEQFF
cdr3_nt: TGTGCCAGCAGCCCTACCACTAGCTCTTGGTACAATGAGCAGTTCTTC

v_call: TRBV6-5
d_call: TRBD1
j_call: TRBJ1-5
cdr3_length: 15
cdr3_aa: CASSYTTGLNQPQHF
cdr3_nt: TGTGCCAGCAGTTACACGACAGGGCTCAATCAGCCCCAGCATTTT

v_call: TRBV5-6
d_call: -
j_call: TRBJ2-5
cdr3_length: 15
cdr3_aa: CASSLVGGREETQYF
cdr3_nt: TGTGCCAGCAGCTTGGTGGGGGGGCGAGAAGAGACCCAGTACTTC

v_call: TRBV7-3
d_call: -
j_call: TRBJ2-3
cdr3_length: 12
cdr3_aa: CASRLLVDTQYF
cdr3_nt: TGTGCCAGCAGGTTACTAGTGGATACGCAGTATTTT

v_call: TRBV6-6
d_call: TRBD2
j_call: TRBJ2-3
cdr3_length: 12
cdr3_aa: CASAGDGDTQYF
cdr3_nt: TGTGCCAGCGCGGGAGACGGAGATACGCAGTATTTT

v_call: TRBV18
d_call: -
j_call: TRBJ1-1
cdr3_length: 12
cdr3_aa: CASSTVNTEAFF
cdr3_nt: TGTGCCAGCTCAACGGTGAACACTGAAGCTTTCTTT

v_call: TRBV28
d_call: -
j_call: TRBJ1-1
cdr3_length: 15
cdr3_aa: CASRRNRAPNTEAFF
cdr3_nt: TGTGCCAGCCGTCGCAACAGGGCACCGAACACTGAAGCTTTCTTT

v_call: TRBV4-1
d_call: -
j_call: TRBJ1-5
cdr3_length: 14
cdr3_aa: CASSQPGSHQPQHF
cdr3_nt: TGCGCCAGCAGCCAACCGGGAAGTCATCAGCCCCAGCATTTT

v_call: TRBV6-4
d_call: TRBD1
j_call: TRBJ2-3
cdr3_length: 15
cdr3_aa: CASSYTGVGTDTQYF
cdr3_nt: TGTGCCAGCAGTTATACAGGGGTGGGCACAGATACGCAGTATTTT

v_call: TRBV19
d_call: TRBD1
j_call: TRBJ2-7
cdr3_length: 14
cdr3_aa: CASSTGQGSYEQYF
cdr3_nt: TGTGCCAGTAGTACGGGACAGGGCTCCTACGAGCAGTACTTC

v_call: TRBV7-2
d_call: -
j_call: TRBJ1-3
cdr3_length: 14
cdr3_aa: CASSLSGTGNTIYF
cdr3_nt: TGTGCCAGCAGCTTATCGGGTACTGGAAACACCATATATTTT